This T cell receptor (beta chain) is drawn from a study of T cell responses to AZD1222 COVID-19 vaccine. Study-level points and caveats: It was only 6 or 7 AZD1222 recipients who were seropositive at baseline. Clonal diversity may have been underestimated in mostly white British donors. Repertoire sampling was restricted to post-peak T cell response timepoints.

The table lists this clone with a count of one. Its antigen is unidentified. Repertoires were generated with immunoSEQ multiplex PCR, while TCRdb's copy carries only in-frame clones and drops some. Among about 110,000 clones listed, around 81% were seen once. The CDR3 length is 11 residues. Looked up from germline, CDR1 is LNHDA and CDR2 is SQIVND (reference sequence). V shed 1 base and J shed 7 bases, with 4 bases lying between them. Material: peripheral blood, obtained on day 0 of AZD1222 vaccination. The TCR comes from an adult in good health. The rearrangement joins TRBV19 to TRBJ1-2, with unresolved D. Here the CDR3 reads CASSIGSGYTF. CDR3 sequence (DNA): TGTGCCAGTAGTATAGGGAGTGGCTACACCTTC.